A selection of T cell receptor beta chains follows, all from one sample in a study of blood T cell repertoires in COVID-19. Generated by immunoSEQ multiplex PCR, the TCRdb table keeps only in-frame clones and is missing some. This repertoire shows approximately 500,000 clones, roughly nine tenths found once; its top ten account for about 8%. Sequencing input: peripheral blood. The receptors shown here come from a woman aged 45 to 65 with COVID-19, enrolled during active disease. CDR3s include the opening cysteine and the closing phenylalanine or tryptophan. Fields, in order: CDR3 DNA, CDR3 protein, J gene, D gene, V gene, clone size. The D gene is left open where the match is weak. Expanded clones get a size class; other rows say once, few or many, or leave the size out.

CDR3 DNA: TGCGCCAGCAGCTTGGATCTGGCAGGGTCGGGCTCCCGCCCTGGCTACACCTTC
CDR3 protein: CASSLDLAGSGSRPGYTF
J gene: TRBJ1-2
D gene: .
V gene: TRBV5-1
clone size: .

CDR3 DNA: TGTGCCAGCAGCTTGCTCGGGACAGGGGGCGGATACGAGCAGTACTTC
CDR3 protein: CASSLLGTGGGYEQYF
J gene: TRBJ2-7
D gene: TRBD1
V gene: TRBV3-1/TRBV3-2
clone size: .

CDR3 DNA: TGTGCCAGCAGCTTAGACAGAGCTAGGCCAAGGATATGGGAGCAGTACTTC
CDR3 protein: CASSLDRARPRIWEQYF
J gene: TRBJ2-7
D gene: .
V gene: TRBV11-2
clone size: .

CDR3 DNA: TGTGCCAGCAGGGGGACAGGGTTCTACGAGCAGTACTTC
CDR3 protein: CASRGTGFYEQYF
J gene: TRBJ2-7
D gene: TRBD1
V gene: TRBV2
clone size: .

CDR3 DNA: TGCAGTGTGGGAGACAGGGAAGAGCAGTACTTC
CDR3 protein: CSVGDREEQYF
J gene: TRBJ2-7
D gene: TRBD1
V gene: TRBV20-1
clone size: .

CDR3 DNA: TGTGCCAGCAGCCAAGCGGTTGGCACCGGGGAGCTGTTTTTT
CDR3 protein: CASSQAVGTGELFF
J gene: TRBJ2-2
D gene: .
V gene: TRBV4-2
clone size: .

CDR3 DNA: TGTGCCAGCAGCTATACCTGGGAGGGGCAGCCCCAGCATTTT
CDR3 protein: CASSYTWEGQPQHF
J gene: TRBJ1-5
D gene: .
V gene: TRBV7-2
clone size: many

CDR3 DNA: TGTGCCAGCAGCGCCTTAGCGGGGAGCTCCTACAATGAGCAGTTCTTC
CDR3 protein: CASSALAGSSYNEQFF
J gene: TRBJ2-1
D gene: TRBD2
V gene: TRBV9
clone size: .

CDR3 DNA: TGTGCCAGCAGCCCAACCCGGGGGTCCACTGAAGCTTTCTTT
CDR3 protein: CASSPTRGSTEAFF
J gene: TRBJ1-1
D gene: .
V gene: TRBV5-4
clone size: .

CDR3 DNA: TGTGCCAGCAGTTTTGAGCCCTACGAGCAGTACTTC
CDR3 protein: CASSFEPYEQYF
J gene: TRBJ2-7
D gene: .
V gene: TRBV12-3/TRBV12-4
clone size: .

CDR3 DNA: TGCGCCAGCAGCTTGGGCCAGGGGGACAATGAGCAGTTCTTC
CDR3 protein: CASSLGQGDNEQFF
J gene: TRBJ2-1
D gene: TRBD1
V gene: TRBV5-1
clone size: .

CDR3 DNA: TGTGCCAGCAGTCTCGCGAGGGAGGGGTGGGGTGGCTACACCTTC
CDR3 protein: CASSLAREGWGGYTF
J gene: TRBJ1-2
D gene: .
V gene: TRBV2
clone size: .

CDR3 DNA: TGTGCCAGCAGCGTAGGGGTACAGGGGAACTCTGGGGCCAACGTCCTGACTTTC
CDR3 protein: CASSVGVQGNSGANVLTF
J gene: TRBJ2-6
D gene: TRBD1
V gene: TRBV7-9
clone size: .

CDR3 DNA: TGTGCCTGGATGTCGCGGGGGGGCGGTGAGCAGTTCTTC
CDR3 protein: CAWMSRGGGEQFF
J gene: TRBJ2-1
D gene: TRBD2
V gene: TRBV30
clone size: .

CDR3 DNA: TGTGCCAGTAGGCCGGGTCTTTATAGCAATCAGCCCCAGCATTTT
CDR3 protein: CASRPGLYSNQPQHF
J gene: TRBJ1-5
D gene: .
V gene: TRBV19
clone size: .

CDR3 DNA: TGTGCCAGTAGTATTTCCGGCTCTGGAAACACCATATATTTT
CDR3 protein: CASSISGSGNTIYF
J gene: TRBJ1-3
D gene: .
V gene: TRBV19
clone size: .

CDR3 DNA: TGTGCCACCAGCAGGAATCAGGGAAGGGGTCAGCCCCAGCATTTT
CDR3 protein: CATSRNQGRGQPQHF
J gene: TRBJ1-5
D gene: .
V gene: TRBV15
clone size: .

CDR3 DNA: TGTGCCAGCAGCTCGGGCCCGACGGGAGGAAACACCATATATTTT
CDR3 protein: CASSSGPTGGNTIYF
J gene: TRBJ1-3
D gene: .
V gene: TRBV9
clone size: .

CDR3 DNA: TGTGCCACCAGTGCCCCCGAGGCAGGGGGAATGGAGACCCAGTACTTC
CDR3 protein: CATSAPEAGGMETQYF
J gene: TRBJ2-5
D gene: TRBD1
V gene: TRBV24-1
clone size: .

CDR3 DNA: TGTGCCAGCAGTCCAAGGGCGGGGCCTAGCTCCTACGAGCAGTACTTC
CDR3 protein: CASSPRAGPSSYEQYF
J gene: TRBJ2-7
D gene: .
V gene: TRBV27
clone size: .

CDR3 DNA: TGTGCCAGCAGCTTATTAGGCACAGACGAGCAGTACTTC
CDR3 protein: CASSLLGTDEQYF
J gene: TRBJ2-7
D gene: .
V gene: TRBV7-2
clone size: .

CDR3 DNA: TGCGCCAGCAGCCAAGCGGGGGGGGACACTGAAGCTTTCTTT
CDR3 protein: CASSQAGGDTEAFF
J gene: TRBJ1-1
D gene: .
V gene: TRBV4-1
clone size: .

CDR3 DNA: TGTGCCAGTAGTATAGCCCTTTTTTTGGGCGCGGGCGGGCAAAAACTGTTTTTT
CDR3 protein: CASSIALFLGAGGQKLFF
J gene: TRBJ1-4
D gene: .
V gene: TRBV19
clone size: once

CDR3 DNA: TGTGCCAGCAGTGGACTGGACAGGGTCTTCGAGCTTGGAAAACTGTTTTTT
CDR3 protein: CASSGLDRVFELGKLFF
J gene: TRBJ1-4
D gene: TRBD1
V gene: TRBV6-1
clone size: .

CDR3 DNA: TGTGCCAGCAGCGGGGACGGACAGTATCAGCCCCAGCATTTT
CDR3 protein: CASSGDGQYQPQHF
J gene: TRBJ1-5
D gene: .
V gene: TRBV27
clone size: .

CDR3 DNA: TGTGCCAGTAGTATAGGGGCAGGGTTGAACACTGAAGCTTTCTTT
CDR3 protein: CASSIGAGLNTEAFF
J gene: TRBJ1-1
D gene: .
V gene: TRBV19
clone size: .

CDR3 DNA: TGTGCTAGTGGAAGGGGCACGGCGAACACCGGGGAGCTGTTTTTT
CDR3 protein: CASGRGTANTGELFF
J gene: TRBJ2-2
D gene: .
V gene: TRBV12-5
clone size: .

CDR3 DNA: TGTGCCAGCAGCGATGGACAGGGGGCACCGGGGGAGCTGTTTTTT
CDR3 protein: CASSDGQGAPGELFF
J gene: TRBJ2-2
D gene: TRBD1
V gene: TRBV2
clone size: .

CDR3 DNA: TGTGCCATCCCCCGGGACAGGGGATACAATGAGCAGTTCTTC
CDR3 protein: CAIPRDRGYNEQFF
J gene: TRBJ2-1
D gene: TRBD1
V gene: TRBV2
clone size: .

CDR3 DNA: TGTGCCAGCAGCCAAGCCTGGACTAGCGACTCCGGGGAGCTGTTTTTT
CDR3 protein: CASSQAWTSDSGELFF
J gene: TRBJ2-2
D gene: TRBD2
V gene: TRBV3-1/TRBV3-2
clone size: .

CDR3 DNA: TGTGCCAGCAGCGCGGAGGGTCGCGACTATGGCTACACCTTC
CDR3 protein: CASSAEGRDYGYTF
J gene: TRBJ1-2
D gene: .
V gene: TRBV5-6
clone size: .

CDR3 DNA: TGTGCCAGCAGCTTAGCAGGCAGTTTAAATTCACCCCTCCACTTT
CDR3 protein: CASSLAGSLNSPLHF
J gene: TRBJ1-6
D gene: .
V gene: TRBV11-2
clone size: .

CDR3 DNA: TGCGCCAGCAGCCGAATTGACAGGGGCACTGAAGCTTTCTTT
CDR3 protein: CASSRIDRGTEAFF
J gene: TRBJ1-1
D gene: TRBD1
V gene: TRBV5-1
clone size: few

CDR3 DNA: TGTGCCAGTAGTCTGACCCGGGACTCTGCCACGAACGGAAACACCATATATTTT
CDR3 protein: CASSLTRDSATNGNTIYF
J gene: TRBJ1-3
D gene: .
V gene: TRBV19
clone size: .

CDR3 DNA: TGTGCCAGCAGCCCCAACAGGGGGAGCTCCTACGAGCAGTACTTC
CDR3 protein: CASSPNRGSSYEQYF
J gene: TRBJ2-7
D gene: TRBD1
V gene: TRBV11-2
clone size: .

CDR3 DNA: TGTGCCAGCAGTGAGCGGGGGCCCCGCTCCTACAATGAGCAGTTCTTC
CDR3 protein: CASSERGPRSYNEQFF
J gene: TRBJ2-1
D gene: .
V gene: TRBV6-1
clone size: .

CDR3 DNA: TGTGCCACCCAGATGGCGACTAGCGCCTCCTACGAGCAGTACTTC
CDR3 protein: CATQMATSASYEQYF
J gene: TRBJ2-7
D gene: TRBD2
V gene: TRBV7-8
clone size: .

CDR3 DNA: TGTGCCGAAGCGGCCTCCTACGAGCAGTACTTC
CDR3 protein: CAEAASYEQYF
J gene: TRBJ2-7
D gene: .
V gene: TRBV7-5
clone size: once

CDR3 DNA: TGTGCCACCAGCAGGGGGCGAGAGACCCAGTACTTC
CDR3 protein: CATSRGRETQYF
J gene: TRBJ2-5
D gene: .
V gene: TRBV15
clone size: .

CDR3 DNA: TGTGCCAGCAGTGAGGTGCGGGGGTATGAAAAACTGTTTTTT
CDR3 protein: CASSEVRGYEKLFF
J gene: TRBJ1-4
D gene: .
V gene: TRBV6-1
clone size: .

CDR3 DNA: TGTGCCAGCAGCCATACCGTACAGGGGACAAATGAAAAACTGTTTTTT
CDR3 protein: CASSHTVQGTNEKLFF
J gene: TRBJ1-4
D gene: TRBD1
V gene: TRBV3-1/TRBV3-2
clone size: .

CDR3 DNA: TGTGCCAGCAACGACATGAACACTGAAGCTTTCTTT
CDR3 protein: CASNDMNTEAFF
J gene: TRBJ1-1
D gene: .
V gene: TRBV25-1
clone size: once

CDR3 DNA: TGCGCCAGCAGCACAGGACAGAAAAACACCATATATTTT
CDR3 protein: CASSTGQKNTIYF
J gene: TRBJ1-3
D gene: .
V gene: TRBV5-1
clone size: .

CDR3 DNA: TGTGCCAGCAAGAAAACAGGGATCTATGGCTACACCTTC
CDR3 protein: CASKKTGIYGYTF
J gene: TRBJ1-2
D gene: .
V gene: TRBV5-4
clone size: .

CDR3 DNA: TGTGCCAGCAGTTTGGGCGGGGGGGCAACAGATACGCAGTATTTT
CDR3 protein: CASSLGGGATDTQYF
J gene: TRBJ2-3
D gene: TRBD2
V gene: TRBV6-5
clone size: .

CDR3 DNA: TGTGCCTGCGCGAGGGAGCTTACTACTGGAAACACCATATATTTT
CDR3 protein: CACARELTTGNTIYF
J gene: TRBJ1-3
D gene: .
V gene: TRBV6-5
clone size: .

CDR3 DNA: TGTGCCATCAGGGGGACAGAGACTAACTATGGCTACACCTTC
CDR3 protein: CAIRGTETNYGYTF
J gene: TRBJ1-2
D gene: TRBD1
V gene: TRBV10-3
clone size: .

CDR3 DNA: TGTGCCAGCAGTTTTCTTTCCACAGGGGGGGGCCTTGAAGCTTTCTTT
CDR3 protein: CASSFLSTGGGLEAFF
J gene: TRBJ1-1
D gene: TRBD1
V gene: TRBV27
clone size: .

CDR3 DNA: TGTGCCAGCAGTGAGGGGACTAGCGGGACAGATACGCAGTATTTT
CDR3 protein: CASSEGTSGTDTQYF
J gene: TRBJ2-3
D gene: TRBD2
V gene: TRBV2
clone size: .

CDR3 DNA: TGTGCCAGCAGTTTCGCAGATGAGCAGTTCTTC
CDR3 protein: CASSFADEQFF
J gene: TRBJ2-1
D gene: .
V gene: TRBV28
clone size: .

CDR3 DNA: TGTGCCAGCAGGAGGGGCCAGGGGCAGAACACTGAAGCTTTCTTT
CDR3 protein: CASRRGQGQNTEAFF
J gene: TRBJ1-1
D gene: .
V gene: TRBV2
clone size: .

CDR3 DNA: TGTGCCAGCAGTGAAGGACAGGGAGTTAGGCACGAGCAGTACTTC
CDR3 protein: CASSEGQGVRHEQYF
J gene: TRBJ2-7
D gene: TRBD1
V gene: TRBV6-1
clone size: .

CDR3 DNA: TGTGCCAGCACCTCCGGGACAGCTGTTGACGTCCTGACTTTC
CDR3 protein: CASTSGTAVDVLTF
J gene: TRBJ2-6
D gene: TRBD1
V gene: TRBV6-5
clone size: .